This TCR beta chain comes out of a study of cytomegalovirus exposure and HLA in healthy donors (dated by TCRdb to between 2016 and 2019). For the wider study: An earlier analysis of roughly 500 of the donors reported 250 to 300 Gb of sequence data and 120 million or so unique TCR beta sequences from about 179 million T cells. Rather than drawing on any new phenotypic data, the later analysis identified candidate immune exposures from TCR beta sequences and the way those sequences occurred across donors. Genome-wide SNP genotypes for about 60% of the roughly 700 donors were used in a later genetic analysis, which treated that subset as a discovery cohort. An early release that covered about 640 HLA-typed donors contained around 300 gigabases of sequencing data and about 84 million unique TCR sequences. The study combined high-throughput TCR immunosequencing, statistical association of individual TCRs with disease status, and machine learning to predict cytomegalovirus infection status. Using immunosequencing, the study profiled T cell repertoires from roughly 650 subjects and related those repertoires to cytomegalovirus serostatus. The number of donors typed differed by locus, with about 629-630 for A, B, C, DRB1 and DQB1, roughly 520 for DQA1, 600 to 610 for DPA1, and approximately 470 for DPB1. Four or five DR-DQ haplotypes were handled as single units for association and clustering because linkage in the cohort was strong. In an earlier analysis of 587 of the donors, high-throughput TCR beta sequencing was used to judge whether each TCR beta V gene segment behaved as functional or pseudogenic. A later analysis re-analyzed previously published TCR beta repertoires from 666 donors and added high-resolution HLA genotyping to study TCR occurrence patterns. Of the approximately 400 genotyped donors, roughly 85% fell in the genetic ancestry cluster associated with self-reported Caucasian donors. In addition to the first cohort of roughly 670 subjects, a separate validation cohort of 100 to 150 different subjects was used. The study aimed to test whether signatures of past pathogen exposure could be identified by cataloging public T cell receptors. Donor age, sex, ethnicity and CMV serostatus were compiled alongside the repertoire data. Every discovery cohort repertoire had been produced on one sequencing platform. Among about 390 genotyped donors of the cohort, an average of approximately 240,000 unique TCR beta nucleotide sequences were sequenced per donor, roughly a sixth of them non-productive. Both class I and class II loci were covered by HLA typing, at four-digit resolution. General study outcomes and caveats: At a false discovery rate of 0.05, a later analysis linked 16,951 TCR beta sequences to specific HLA alleles. According to a later analysis, most CMV-associated TCR beta chains appeared to be HLA-restricted, and the HLA associations seemed to be driven largely by CMV exposure. This cohort had only TCR beta chains sequenced, and the lack of alpha or paired-chain data limited which features could be detected. A total of fewer than 200 TCR beta chains were listed by the study as associated with cytomegalovirus. According to a later analysis, TCR association rates differed among HLA loci, with DRB1 alleles showing the most associated TCRs and HLA-C alleles showing the fewest. CMV serostatus was the only immune exposure information available for the cohort. A group of highly shared sequence variants was considered likely to be a technical artifact of the sequencing pipeline. A later genetic analysis reported fewer N-insertions in productive TCRs among donors in an Asian-associated ancestry cluster than the approximately 670-donor mean. In an earlier analysis of about 540 of the donors, most TCR beta V segments were observed in productive rearrangements about 87% or about 30% of the time, broadly matching IMGT annotations. While some public TCRs were present in many individuals, most TCR sequences turned up only very rarely across donors. In both the original and validation cohorts, the classifier was reported to diagnose cytomegalovirus status with high specificity and sensitivity. Because the 87-base-pair reads could not distinguish some IMGT-functional V segments, including TRBV6-2 and TRBV6-3, those segments were excluded. The authors suggested that the approach could potentially be extended to other disease states and immunological phenotypes. The earlier analysis of a few hundred of the donors excluded seventeen rarely observed V segments, including chromosome 9 orphons, because counts were too low. A further reported finding was that TCR beta sequences accurately predicted the HLA-A and HLA-B alleles for most subjects in the first cohort. Presence/absence analyses assumed roughly uniform sequencing depth across donors, an assumption that may not hold. An association between a missense DCLRE1C variant and V-gene and J-gene trimming of TCR beta chains was found in a later genetic analysis and replicated in an independent cohort. In a later analysis, several top co-occurrence clusters were reported to appear linked to parvovirus B19, influenza, CMV and Epstein-Barr virus. In vitro tests confirmed that three of the cytomegalovirus-associated TCR beta chains recognize cytomegalovirus antigens. In a later analysis, HLA-associated TCR beta chains were found to be more clonally expanded and to have lower generation probabilities than equally common non-associated chains. HLA typing was unavailable for some donors at each locus, so association tests used only the typed subset. Linkage disequilibrium might explain the correlated functional status among segregating V segments, but an unknown experimental factor could not be ruled out. Assigning TCR associations to individual alleles was difficult when HLA alleles, especially DR and DQ, strongly co-occurred.

The V and J ends are trimmed by 4 bases and 7 bases, leaving 17 bases between them. Inclusive of the bounding cysteine and phenylalanine, the CDR3 is 15 residues long. Of the read, only the CDR3 DNA is kept; its 45 bases are in frame from base 1. Sequences SGDLS (CDR1) and YYNGEE (CDR2) are obtained from the germline V gene. About this clone: Its target antigen remains unknown. No base qualities exist here, and no much larger clone lies one base off it.

Preparation of the library involved the immunoSEQ multiplex PCR assay. For the multiplex PCR, a mixture combining 60 forward primers for TCR Vbeta segments and 13 reverse primers for TCR Jbeta segments was used. A multiplex PCR assay on genomic DNA amplified the CDR3 region of rearranged TCR beta genes. Amplified TCR beta libraries were sequenced as 87-base-pair reads on the Illumina HiSeq System. Under the source paper's analysis protocol: In a later analysis, tens of millions of unique TCR beta chains were counted across the 666 repertoires, and roughly 10 million of these chains were shared by at least two donors. A nearest-neighbor algorithm error-corrected the raw reads and collapsed the reads into unique sequences, merging closely related sequences to remove PCR and sequencing errors. CDR3 sequences were aligned to IMGT reference sequences to assign V, D and J gene segments. For a sequence to be retained, at least a six-nucleotide match to both a V gene segment and a J gene segment was required. A rearrangement was called productive if the CDR3 had no stop codons and remained in frame with V and J, and every other rearrangement was called non-productive. Following IMGT convention, CDR3 was defined as the stretch from the second conserved V-encoded cysteine up to the conserved J-encoded phenylalanine. Sequences without an unambiguous match to a single V gene segment were excluded from the earlier analysis of 587 of the donors. An earlier analysis of almost 600 of the donors classified V segments as functional when productive rearrangements were above 56.7% and as segregating when the standard deviation between donors was above 5%. To diagnose cytomegalovirus status from the catalog of TCR beta chain sequences, a statistical classification framework was built. In a later analysis, TCR nucleotide sequences were compared against IMGT/GENE-DB human TR gene sequences so that V and J genes could be assigned. The TCRdist pipeline was used in a later analysis to assign CDR3 sequences and most-parsimonious VDJ recombination scenarios. In a later analysis, each TCR beta chain was defined by its CDR3 amino acid sequence together with its V-gene family, and reads without a unique V-gene family were excluded. In a later analysis, 550 to 650 highly shared, low-generation-probability nucleotide sequences were removed to address suspected cross-contamination and a sequencing artifact. In a later analysis, a clonal expansion index for each public chain was calculated from normalized within-repertoire ranks of inferred template counts. A later analysis computed generation probabilities with a VDJ recombination model fitted to out-of-frame rearrangements, and checked the results against IGoR. In a later analysis, hypergeometric tests were used to score TCR-TCR, TCR-HLA and TCR-CMV co-occurrence, with a repertoire-size bias correction applied to TCR pairs. False discovery rates were estimated in a later analysis by permuting HLA or CMV assignments 20 times. In a later analysis, co-occurring TCRs were grouped using DBSCAN, with TCRdist sequence similarity added in when clustering inside HLA-allele-positive subsets. For co-occurrence clustering, repertoires with fewer than 30,000 or more than 120,000 public chains were excluded, along with four or five repertoires with anomalous nucleotide sharing. Held by TCRdb, this immuneACCESS table contains in-frame sequences only and omits some clones. Under half of the omission traces to an unresolved V gene where checked; the cause of the rest is unknown. The V and J calls and the clone size are those of that table, but D and trimming were determined from the DNA. The sample contains 200,000 to 250,000 clones, roughly four fifths of them found a single time. The top ten clones comprise 10% of the sample.

In total, approximately 690 healthy bone marrow donors made up the cohort. At the time of sampling, every cohort member was nominally healthy, though immune exposures that went unrecorded were likely present. The donor was CMV seropositive and was included in the group of 250 to 300 seropositive cohort members. A peripheral blood sample was provided by each donor, and peripheral blood mononuclear cells were used for TCR beta sequencing. Genomic DNA extraction from the blood cell samples was performed with the Qiagen DNeasy Blood Extraction Kit. This sequence uses TRBV9 and TRBJ1-4, and the D gene may be TRBD1, 6 bases matching. The clonotype originates from a woman between 45 and 60 years old in good health and CMV-seropositive. The sample comprised PBMCs. The CDR3 loop reads CASSIRGSPAEKLFF. In nucleotides, the sequence is TGTGCCAGCAGCATTAGGGGGAGCCCTGCTGAAAAACTGTTTTTT.